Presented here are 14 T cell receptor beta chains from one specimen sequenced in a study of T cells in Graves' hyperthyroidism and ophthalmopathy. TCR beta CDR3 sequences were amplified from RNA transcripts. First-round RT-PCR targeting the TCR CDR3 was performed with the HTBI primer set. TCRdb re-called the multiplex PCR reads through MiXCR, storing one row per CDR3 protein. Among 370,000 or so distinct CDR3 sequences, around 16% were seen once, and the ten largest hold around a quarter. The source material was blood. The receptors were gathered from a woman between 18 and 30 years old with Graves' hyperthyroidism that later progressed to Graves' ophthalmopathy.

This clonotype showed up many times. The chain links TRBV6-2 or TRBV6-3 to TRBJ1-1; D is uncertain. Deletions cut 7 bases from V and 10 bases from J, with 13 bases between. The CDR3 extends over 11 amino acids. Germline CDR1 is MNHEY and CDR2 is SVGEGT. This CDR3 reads CASNSGYGAFF. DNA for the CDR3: TGTGCCAGCAATTCGGGTTATGGAGCTTTCTTT.

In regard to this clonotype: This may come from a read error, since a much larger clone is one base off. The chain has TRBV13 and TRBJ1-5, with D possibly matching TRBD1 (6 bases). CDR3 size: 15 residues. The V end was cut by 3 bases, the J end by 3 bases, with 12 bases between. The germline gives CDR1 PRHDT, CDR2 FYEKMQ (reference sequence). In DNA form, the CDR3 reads TGTGCCAGCAGCTTGGCCTGGACAGTCAATCAGCCCCAGCATTTT. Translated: CASSLAWTVNQPQHF.

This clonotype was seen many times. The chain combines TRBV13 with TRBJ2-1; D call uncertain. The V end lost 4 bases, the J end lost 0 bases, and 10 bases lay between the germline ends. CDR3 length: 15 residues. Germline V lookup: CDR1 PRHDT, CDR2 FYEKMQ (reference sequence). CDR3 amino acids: CASSSHSSSYNEQFF. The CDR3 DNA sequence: TGTGCCAGCAGCTCACATTCGAGCTCCTACAATGAGCAGTTCTTC. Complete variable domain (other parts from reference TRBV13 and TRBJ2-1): AAGVIQSPRHLIKEKRETATLKCYPIPRHDTVYWYQQGPGQDPQFLISFYEKMQSDKGSIPDRFSAQQFSDYHSELNMSSLELGDSALYFCASSSHSSSYNEQFFGPGTRLTVL.

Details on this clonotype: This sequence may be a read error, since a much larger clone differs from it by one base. CDR3 region: CASSPGDGGPPLHF. CDR3 sequence (DNA): TGTGCCAGCAGCCCAGGGGATGGTGGTCCACCCCTCCACTTT. The chain employs TRBV5-6 and TRBJ1-6, with a tentative D call TRBD1 (6 bases). This CDR3 has 14 amino acids. V shed 4 bases and J shed 11 bases, with 16 bases lying between them. Germline-derived CDR1 and CDR2 are SGHDT and YYEEEE.

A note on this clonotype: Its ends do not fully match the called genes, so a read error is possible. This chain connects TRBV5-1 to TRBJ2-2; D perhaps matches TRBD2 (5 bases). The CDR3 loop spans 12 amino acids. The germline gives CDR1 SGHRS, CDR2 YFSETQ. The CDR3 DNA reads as TGCGCCAGCAGCTTAAACACCGGGGAGCTGTCTTTT. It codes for CASSLNTGELSF.

CDR3 DNA sequence: TGCGCCAGCAGTGAGAGGGGAGCAGGCCGTGACTACACCTTC. It translates to CASSERGAGRDYTF. J is TRBJ1-2 and V is TRBV10-2; a possible D gene is TRBD1 (5 bases). Trimming stripped 2 bases from V and 10 bases from J, with 17 bases between. CDR3 length: 14 amino acids. Germline V gene data show CDR1 as WSHSY and CDR2 as SAAADI.

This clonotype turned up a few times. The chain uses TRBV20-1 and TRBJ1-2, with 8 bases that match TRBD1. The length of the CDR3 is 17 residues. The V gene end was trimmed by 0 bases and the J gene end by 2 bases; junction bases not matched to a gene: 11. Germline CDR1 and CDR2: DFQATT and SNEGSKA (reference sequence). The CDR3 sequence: CSARDRGRGRLNYGYTF. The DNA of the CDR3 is TGCAGTGCTAGAGATCGCGGCAGGGGGCGTTTGAACTATGGCTACACCTTC.

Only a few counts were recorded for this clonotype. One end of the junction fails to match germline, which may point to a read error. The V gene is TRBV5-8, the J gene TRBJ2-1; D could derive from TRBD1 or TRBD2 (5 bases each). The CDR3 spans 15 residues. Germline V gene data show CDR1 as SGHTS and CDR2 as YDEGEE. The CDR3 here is CASSFKGSSYSEQFF. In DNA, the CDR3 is TGTGCCAGCAGCTTCAAGGGGAGCTCCTACAGTGAGCAGTTCTTC.

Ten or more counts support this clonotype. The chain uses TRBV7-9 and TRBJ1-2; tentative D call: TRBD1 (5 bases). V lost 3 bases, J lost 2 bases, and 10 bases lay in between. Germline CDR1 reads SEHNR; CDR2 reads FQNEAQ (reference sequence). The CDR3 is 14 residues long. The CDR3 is CASSLGGENYGYTF. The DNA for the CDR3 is TGTGCCAGCAGCTTGGGAGGGGAGAACTATGGCTACACCTTC.

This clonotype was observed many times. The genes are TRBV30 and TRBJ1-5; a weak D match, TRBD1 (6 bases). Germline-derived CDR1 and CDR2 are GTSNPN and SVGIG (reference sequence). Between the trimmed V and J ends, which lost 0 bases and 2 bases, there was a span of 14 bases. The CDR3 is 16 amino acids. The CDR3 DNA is TGTGCCTGGAGTGTAAGGCAGGGGAAGGGCAATCAGCCCCAGCATTTT. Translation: CAWSVRQGKGNQPQHF.

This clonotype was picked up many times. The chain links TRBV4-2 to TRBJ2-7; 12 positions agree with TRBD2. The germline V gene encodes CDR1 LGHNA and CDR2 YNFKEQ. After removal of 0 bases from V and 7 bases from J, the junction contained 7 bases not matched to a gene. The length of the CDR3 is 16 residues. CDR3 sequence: CASSQDPSGREREQYF. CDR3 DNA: TGTGCCAGCAGCCAAGATCCTAGCGGGAGGGAAAGGGAGCAGTACTTC.

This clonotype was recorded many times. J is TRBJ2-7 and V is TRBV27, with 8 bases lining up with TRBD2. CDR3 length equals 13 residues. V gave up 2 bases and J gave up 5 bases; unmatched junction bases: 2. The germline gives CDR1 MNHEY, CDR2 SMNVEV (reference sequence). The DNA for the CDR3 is TGTGCCAGCAGTTTAACGGGACTAGACGAGCAGTACTTC. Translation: CASSLTGLDEQYF.

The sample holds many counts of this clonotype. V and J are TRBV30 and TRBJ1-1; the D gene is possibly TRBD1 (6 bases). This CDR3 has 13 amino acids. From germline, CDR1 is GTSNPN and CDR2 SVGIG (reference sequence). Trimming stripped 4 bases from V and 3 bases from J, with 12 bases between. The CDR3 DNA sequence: TGTGCCTGGAACAGGGTATTGGACACTGAAGCTTTCTTT. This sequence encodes CAWNRVLDTEAFF.

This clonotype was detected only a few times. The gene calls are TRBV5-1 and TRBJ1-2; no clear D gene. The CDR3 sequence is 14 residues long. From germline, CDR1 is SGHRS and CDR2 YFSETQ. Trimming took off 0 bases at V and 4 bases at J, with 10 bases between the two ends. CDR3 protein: CASSLDVSPYGYTF. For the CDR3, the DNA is TGCGCCAGCAGCTTGGACGTCAGTCCCTATGGCTACACCTTC.